This TCR beta chain was profiled in a study of T-cell reconstitution after alpha-beta-depleted transplantation in children. Germline V gives CDR1 ENHRY, CDR2 SYGVKD. Trimming took off 3 bases at V and 5 bases at J, with 11 bases between the two ends. The CDR3 contains 13 residues. This clonotype was picked up a small number of times. Using unique molecular identifiers, the investigators prepared the TCRbeta library. TCRdb processed the PCR reads anew with MiXCR; each CDR3 protein has one entry. In the table there are about 98,000 distinct CDR3 sequences, roughly 7.1% of which are singletons. The chain uses TRBV10-3 and TRBJ2-7, with D hard to call. The receptor comes from a boy aged 2 to 10 with acute lymphoblastic leukemia, due to receive a stem cell transplant. The specimen comprised PBMCs, sampled before TCRalphabeta/CD19-depleted stem cell transplant. The CDR3 here is CAISDRAVHEQYF. CDR3 bases: TGTGCCATCAGTGACCGGGCAGTCCACGAGCAGTACTTC.